The present T cell receptor beta chain was sequenced within a study of regulatory T cells in long-lasting Graves disease. Time point reported: newly diagnosed GD, antithyroid drugs for less than 3 months. Extracted PBMC RNA gave rise to the TCR library. Points from the study as a whole: Persistent patients had more shared public clonotypes (approximately 2,700) than new patients (about 880).

For TCR beta, libraries came from iRepertoire HTBI primers and Arm-PCR of CDR3 regions. TCRdb fed the multiplex PCR reads into MiXCR, producing one record per CDR3 protein. The sample holds some 460,000 distinct CDR3 sequences, roughly 17% seen once. This clonotype was detected a few times. The antigen remains unidentified. Germline V CDR1 and CDR2: DFQATT, SNEGSKA (reference sequence). CDR3 size: 13 residues. V was pared by 5 bases and J by 3 bases, with 14 bases between. This same sample was also taken into another study, of T cells in Graves' hyperthyroidism and ophthalmopathy. From that report: Hyperthyroidism had been newly diagnosed in patients aged 18 to 65, and its duration was under 2 months.

This sequence originates from a man between 40 and 49 years old with Graves disease. Sequences were derived from peripheral blood mononuclear cells (PBMCs), sampled at new diagnosis, from a patient treated with antithyroid drugs. The rearrangement joins TRBV20-1 to TRBJ2-7; D might be TRBD2 (6 bases). CDR3 sequence (DNA): TGCAGTGCTCCGGAGCGGGCCAACTACGAGCAGTACTTC. As protein: CSAPERANYEQYF.